Below, one T cell receptor (beta chain) is given with its context. Its antigen is still unknown. The CDR3 totals 11 residues. The germline V gene has CDR1 DFQATT and CDR2 SNEGSKA (reference sequence). Trimming stripped 3 bases from V and 5 bases from J, with 7 bases between. Time point of the sample: week 35, safety follow-up. The investigators gave 300 ug of mutant IDH1 20-mer peptide in each vaccine dose, together with topical imiquimod. This table comes from immunoSEQ multiplex PCR, and its TCRdb copy is limited to in-frame clones, with some not included. The table records approximately 28,000 clones, approximately 87% of them present only once. The sample originates from a study of a mutant IDH1 vaccine in newly diagnosed glioma.

The chain recombines TRBV20-1 with TRBJ2-5, with D possibly matching TRBD2 (6 bases). The source of this sequence is a young man with glioma. The sequences come from PBMCs, collected from a glioma patient whose treatment included an IDH1 peptide vaccine. CDR3 nucleotides: TGCAGTGCTAGTGGGAGGGAGACCCAGTACTTC. This sequence encodes CSASGRETQYF.